The 19 T cell receptor beta chains presented below share a single source sample, sequenced in a study of regulatory T cells in long-lasting Graves disease (dated by TCRdb to about 2021). In light of the paper, this sample's time point label describes: newly diagnosed GD, antithyroid drugs for less than 3 months. RNA was extracted from PBMCs in TRIzol for both TCR sequencing and RNA sequencing. Receptor amplification or capture employed multiplex PCR. Instrument on record: Illumina HiSeq 4000. CDR3 regions were amplified by Arm-PCR with iRepertoire HTBI primers to construct TCR beta libraries. TCRdb redid the processing of the public reads, applying fastp at Q25 and MiXCR, and retained in-frame beta chains. Merged by CDR3 protein, the rows form single entries marked with the most common genes and DNA. Within this sample are fewer than 550,000 distinct CDR3 sequences, with about 15% of them counted one time only. The leading ten clones occupy roughly 25% of the sample.

The sample was also linked to a second study, of T cells in Graves' hyperthyroidism and ophthalmopathy.

The sample in question was peripheral blood mononuclear cells (PBMCs), obtained at new diagnosis, from a patient treated with antithyroid drugs. The receptors originated from a woman aged 40 to 65 with Graves disease. Donor details come from another sample of the same person, matched by shared clones.

On this clonotype itself: The conserved closing phenylalanine or tryptophan is absent in this CDR3, likely reflecting a read error. The chain couples TRBV19 to TRBJ1-2; weak D call: TRBD1 (6 bases). Germline CDR1 reads LNHDA; CDR2 reads SQIVND (reference sequence). Trimming removed 8 bases at V and 1 base at J, with 11 bases between. The CDR3 is 13 residues long. CDR3 in DNA: TGTGCCAGTGGACAGACGATTAACTATGGCTACACCCTC. Its protein is CASGQTINYGYTL.

The chain combines TRBV5-4 with TRBJ1-2; D is unresolved. V shed 4 bases and J shed 0 bases, with 13 bases lying between them. Germline V gives CDR1 SGHNT, CDR2 YYREEE (reference sequence). The CDR3 extends over 15 amino acids. CDR3 DNA sequence: TGTGCCAGCAGCGCGGCCAGATCTTCTAACTATGGCTACACCTTC. Protein sequence: CASSAARSSNYGYTF.

The chain couples TRBV29-1 to TRBJ2-7, with D tentatively TRBD2 (7 bases). This CDR3 spans 13 amino acids. Trimming removed 6 bases from V and 3 bases from J, with 15 bases in between. Germline lookup yields CDR1 SQVTM and CDR2 ANQGSEA. The CDR3 reads CSVEGGDIYEQYF. CDR3 nucleotides: TGCAGCGTGGAGGGGGGGGATATCTACGAGCAGTACTTC.

The V gene is TRBV12-5, the J gene TRBJ2-1, with 8 bases fitting TRBD2. The J call may be wrong; the DNA end is better matched by TRBJ2-5. Germline lookup yields CDR1 LGHNT and CDR2 FRNRAP. The CDR3 extends over 14 amino acids. The CDR3 bases are TGTGCTAGTGGTATGACGGGGGGGGGAGAGACCCAGTACTTC. Translated: CASGMTGGGETQYF.

The sample holds one count of this clonotype. V gene TRBV5-1 combines with J gene TRBJ2-7; 9 bases align to TRBD1. The CDR3 length is 14 residues. V lost 3 bases to trimming and J lost 6 bases; unmatched junction nucleotides: 7. Germline CDR1 and CDR2: SGHRS and YFSETQ. In DNA form, the CDR3 reads TGCGCCAGCAGCTGGCCGGGACAGGGAGGCGAGCAGTACTTC. Encoded protein: CASSWPGQGGEQYF. Supplemented by reference TRBV5-1 and TRBJ2-7, the full variable domain reads KAGVTQTPRYLIKTRGQQVTLSCSPISGHRSVSWYQQTPGQGLQFLFEYFSETQRNKGNFPGRFSGRQFSNSRSEMNVSTLELGDSALYLCASSWPGQGGEQYFGPGTRLTVT.

This clonotype was found many times. The rearrangement links TRBV28 to TRBJ2-7; 8 bases match TRBD2. The CDR3 sequence is 15 residues long. Germline assignment: CDR1 MDHEN and CDR2 SYDVKM. V lost 6 bases, J lost 5 bases, and 12 bases stayed unmatched. CDR3 amino acids: CASSGSGVSGNEQYF. Written as DNA, the CDR3 is TGTGCCAGCAGCGGTAGCGGGGTAAGTGGGAACGAGCAGTACTTC. The complete variable domain, with remaining parts taken from reference TRBV28 and TRBJ2-7, reads DVKVTQSSRYLVKRTGEKVFLECVQDMDHENMFWYRQDPGLGLRLIYFSYDVKMKEKGDIPEGYSVSREKKERFSLILESASTNQTSMYLCASSGSGVSGNEQYFGPGTRLTVT.

The V gene is TRBV27, the J gene TRBJ1-4, with 9 bases matching TRBD1. The CDR3 is made up of 14 amino acids. Germline V gene sequence: CDR1 MNHEY, CDR2 SMNVEV (reference sequence). V was clipped by 5 bases and J by 11 bases; unmatched bases: 9. Here the CDR3 reads CASSPDRGHGKLFF. CDR3 sequence (DNA): TGTGCCAGCAGTCCGGACAGGGGACATGGGAAACTGTTTTTT.

This clonotype was detected ten times or more. The genes are TRBV12-3 or TRBV12-4 and TRBJ1-6, with D tentatively TRBD1 (5 bases). Trimming cost V 5 bases and J 7 bases, with 12 bases left between them. The CDR3 contains 14 residues. For the CDR3, the DNA is TGTGCCAGCAGTCTCAGGGCGACCAATTCACCCCTCCACTTT. Translated: CASSLRATNSPLHF.

A few counts support this clonotype. The chain links TRBV11-2 to TRBJ2-3; 15 nucleotides agree with TRBD2. With V trimmed by 4 bases and J by 2 bases, 4 bases remained unmatched. The CDR3 totals 17 residues. CDR1 and CDR2 (germline): SGHAT, FQNNGV. CDR3 sequence reads: CASSSWTSGGATDTQYF. CDR3 nucleotides: TGTGCCAGCAGCTCCTGGACTAGCGGGGGGGCCACAGATACGCAGTATTTT.

CDR3 protein: CSARGPESSYEQYF. The CDR3 region has the DNA TGCAGTGCTAGAGGTCCAGAAAGCTCCTACGAGCAGTACTTC. The chain combines TRBV20-1 with TRBJ2-7, with D hard to call. CDR1 is DFQATT, CDR2 SNEGSKA, per germline (reference sequence). The CDR3 consists of 14 residues. V lost 1 base and J 0 bases, leaving 10 bases between the germline ends.

The chain is built from TRBV11-3 and TRBJ2-5; 7 positions match TRBD1. The length of the CDR3 is 13 residues. Germline V CDR1 and CDR2: SGHNT, YENEEA. J was trimmed by 2 bases and V by 7 bases; bases with no gene match: 4. CDR3 DNA sequence: TGTGCCAGCACCAAGGACAGGCAAGAGACCCAGTACTTC. Amino acids: CASTKDRQETQYF.

The chain combines TRBV5-6 with TRBJ1-5; D not certain. In germline, CDR1 is SGHDT, CDR2 YYEEEE. This CDR3 has 15 residues. V was cut by 1 base and J by 0 bases, with 8 bases left in between. The CDR3 is CASSLSPYSNQPQHF. CDR3 nucleotides: TGTGCCAGCAGCTTGTCGCCGTATAGCAATCAGCCCCAGCATTTT. Based on the CDR3 plus reference TRBV5-6 and TRBJ1-5, the full variable domain is DAGVTQSPTHLIKTRGQQVTLRCSPKSGHDTVSWYQQALGQGPQFIFQYYEEEERQRGNFPDRFSGHQFPNYSSELNVNALLLGDSALYLCASSLSPYSNQPQHFGDGTRLSIL.

There are many counts of this clonotype. At one boundary the junction diverges from the germline segment, which might be a read error. The V gene is TRBV2, the J gene TRBJ2-5; 8 nucleotides align to TRBD2. In germline, CDR1 is SNHLY, CDR2 FYNNEI. CDR3 size: 11 residues. As DNA, the CDR3 is TGTGCCAGCAGGAGGAGCGGGGGCCTACTCTTC. Its protein product is CASRRSGGLLF.

This clonotype has at least ten counts. The chain combines TRBV27 with TRBJ2-5, with no clear D. CDR3 length equals 13 residues. V shed 2 bases and J shed 5 bases, with 9 bases lying between them. Per germline, CDR1 MNHEY and CDR2 SMNVEV (reference sequence). The CDR3 DNA reads as TGTGCCAGCAGTTTACAGGAAGCGGAGACCCAGTACTTC. Protein product: CASSLQEAETQYF.

Many counts were recorded for this clonotype. J is TRBJ2-5 and V is TRBV29-1; 7 positions match TRBD2. CDR1 is SQVTM and CDR2 is ANQGSEA in the germline V gene. This CDR3 has 13 residues. Germline trimming cut 7 bases from V and 5 bases from J; bases unmatched to any gene: 10. The CDR3 sequence is CSEQLRGLETQYF. As DNA, the CDR3 is TGCAGCGAACAACTGCGGGGGTTGGAGACCCAGTACTTC. Combining the CDR3 with reference TRBV29-1 and TRBJ2-5 gives the whole variable domain SAVISQKPSRDICQRGTSLTIQCQVDSQVTMMFWYRQQPGQSLTLIATANQGSEATYESGFVIDKFPISRPNLTFSTLTVSNMSPEDSSIYLCSEQLRGLETQYFGPGTRLLVL.

This clonotype showed up just a few times. This chain connects TRBV4-1 to TRBJ2-1; D is perhaps TRBD1 (6 bases). This CDR3 spans 14 amino acids. Germline V gene data show CDR1 as MGHRA and CDR2 as YSYEKL. Trimming left V 4 bases short and J 13 bases short, with 20 bases between. The CDR3 DNA reads as TGCGCCAGCAGCCCGGAGGACACAGGGAGAGAACAGTTCTTC. Its translation: CASSPEDTGREQFF.

This clonotype was found a few times. This chain links TRBV11-2 with TRBJ2-5; 7 bases are a match to TRBD1. V lost 5 bases and J lost 3; bases outside the gene matches: 6. This CDR3 has 14 residues. Per germline, CDR1 SGHAT and CDR2 FQNNGV. CDR3 protein: CASSGPGTEETQYF. The CDR3 coding sequence is TGTGCCAGCAGCGGCCCCGGGACAGAAGAGACCCAGTACTTC. Filled out from reference TRBV11-2 and TRBJ2-5, the complete variable domain reads EAGVAQSPRYKIIEKRQSVAFWCNPISGHATLYWYQQILGQGPKLLIQFQNNGVVDDSQLPKDRFSAERLKGVDSTLKIQPAKLEDSAVYLCASSGPGTEETQYFGPGTRLLVL.

This clonotype was detected ten times or more. The genes are TRBV7-8 and TRBJ2-6, with D uncertain. The CDR3 runs 15 residues. From germline, CDR1 is SGHVS and CDR2 FQNEAQ. With 5 bases removed from V and 0 bases from J, the gap between germline ends came to 8 bases. The CDR3 reads CASSPPVSGANVLTF. The CDR3, as DNA: TGTGCCAGCAGCCCGCCGGTCTCTGGGGCCAACGTCCTGACTTTC. Combining the CDR3 with reference TRBV7-8 and TRBJ2-6 gives the whole variable domain GAGVSQSPRYKVAKRGQDVALRCDPISGHVSLFWYQQALGQGPEFLTYFQNEAQLDKSGLPSDRFFAERPEGSVSTLKIQRTQQEDSAVYLCASSPPVSGANVLTFGAGSRLTVL.

This sequence joins TRBV19 and TRBJ2-7; D may correspond to TRBD1 or TRBD2 (5 bases each). Looked up from germline, CDR1 is LNHDA and CDR2 is SQIVND (reference sequence). The V end was cut by 6 bases, the J end by 1 base, with 10 bases between. The CDR3 contains 13 residues. CDR3 amino acids: CASRRDGSYEQYF. The CDR3 DNA is TGTGCCAGTAGGAGGGACGGGTCCTACGAGCAGTACTTC.